This TCR beta chain was captured by sequencing in a study of blood T cell repertoires in COVID-19. About the study: Recovery among Cohort 3 donors was established by two negative PCRs, clearance, or symptom resolution. Sources were T cells, B-cell-depleted T cells, or PBMCs; the material itself was cDNA or gDNA.

Original methodology: Amplification from reference gene primers served as the basis for estimated nucleated cell counts. Generated by immunoSEQ multiplex PCR, the TCRdb table keeps only in-frame clones and is missing some. From that table come the V and J calls and clone size; the DNA was used to work out D and trimming. The data hold roughly 210,000 clones, with roughly 91% observed a single time. The V and J ends lost 4 bases and 5 bases, in that order; junction bases with no gene match: 10. From germline, CDR1 is SGHDN and CDR2 FVKESK. The CDR3 sequence is 17 residues long. Sequenced sample: PBMCs or T cells enriched from blood (not recorded which). This clonotype was obtained from a young man in a cohort exposed to, infected with or recovered from COVID-19 (not recorded which). The genes are TRBV14 and TRBJ2-1; 11 bases line up with TRBD2. As DNA, the CDR3 is TGTGCCAGCAGCCTTCCGGGACTAGCGGAACTTAACAATGAGCAGTTCTTC. Protein: CASSLPGLAELNNEQFF.